This TCR beta chain was profiled in a study of CD8 T cells in Susac syndrome. Whole-study findings and limits: CD4+ T cell repertoires in Susac syndrome lacked clonal expansion.

A remark on this clonotype: Antigen unknown.

Trimming took off 0 bases at V and 5 bases at J, with 9 bases between the two ends. This CDR3 contains 14 residues. Germline V gene lookup returns CDR1 KGHSH and CDR2 LQKENI. The CD8+ and CD4+ T cells were negatively isolated, with the TEMRA cells enriched by FACS. With random hexamers, 0.5 to 1 ug RNA was reverse transcribed. Amplification of TCR beta CDR3 by immunoSEQ multiplex PCR spanned 54 Vbeta and 13 Jbeta. MiXCR was run by TCRdb on the immunoSEQ multiplex PCR reads, yielding one entry per CDR3 protein. The sample includes 150,000 to 200,000 distinct CDR3 sequences, approximately 94% of them seen just once.

The sequence came from a human donor with Susac syndrome. Specimen: CD4+ T cells from PBMCs. The chain carries TRBV18 and TRBJ2-3; D gene uncertain. CDR3: CASSPPWPLDTQYF. The CDR3 coding sequence is TGTGCCAGCTCACCACCGTGGCCGTTAGATACGCAGTATTTT.